Listed below are T cell receptor beta chains from one sample, sequenced in a study of shared clonotypes between healthy human individuals. Repertoires were generated with immunoSEQ multiplex PCR, while TCRdb's copy carries only in-frame clones and drops some. The repertoire holds 850,000 to 1,200,000 clones, around 76% seen once, with approximately 1.5% in the top ten. Input material: memory CD4+ T cells sorted from blood. The receptors shown here come from a man between 18 and 35 years old in good health. The CDR3 runs from the conserved cysteine through the conserved F or W. The D gene is left open where the match is weak. Size is omitted from some rows. Given values are once, few, many or a class for expanded clones.

>TRBV7-9|NA|once|TRBJ2-7
CASSLEGGVQYF
TGTGCCAGCAGCTTAGAGGGGGGCGTGCAGTACTTC
>TRBV30|NA|few|TRBJ2-5
CACAGRETQYF
TGTGCCTGTGCCGGTAGGGAGACCCAGTACTTC
>TRBV7-6|NA|NA|TRBJ2-5
CASSLVGQTQYF
TGTGCCAGCAGCTTAGTGGGTCAGACCCAGTACTTC
>TRBV30|NA|NA|TRBJ2-7
CAWSRQRDEQYF
TGTGCCTGGAGCCGGCAGAGGGACGAGCAGTACTTC
>TRBV5-6|NA|NA|TRBJ1-1
CASSLDLTTLSEAFF
TGTGCCAGCAGCTTGGATCTAACGACCTTATCTGAAGCTTTCTTT
>TRBV7-9|TRBD1|NA|TRBJ2-5
CASSLGTGAETQYF
TGTGCCAGCAGCTTAGGGACAGGGGCTGAGACCCAGTACTTC
>TRBV7-2|TRBD2|NA|TRBJ2-1
CASSTSGRAYNEQFF
TGTGCCAGCAGCACTAGCGGGAGAGCCTACAATGAGCAGTTCTTC
>TRBV14|TRBD1|NA|TRBJ2-1
CASMDRVGNEQFF
TGTGCCAGCATGGACAGGGTTGGCAATGAGCAGTTCTTC
>TRBV9|NA|NA|TRBJ1-3
CASSVTVSGNTIYF
TGTGCCAGCAGCGTAACAGTCTCTGGAAACACCATATATTTT
>TRBV7-9|NA|NA|TRBJ1-4
CASSLDWDNEKLFF
TGTGCCAGCAGCCTCGACTGGGATAATGAAAAACTGTTTTTT
>TRBV16|NA|NA|TRBJ1-2
CASSQLDLRVSNYGYTF
TGTGCCAGCAGCCAATTAGATCTCCGGGTTTCGAACTATGGCTACACCTTC
>TRBV6-5|NA|NA|TRBJ1-6
CASSYSGSPGPLHF
TGTGCCAGCAGTTACAGCGGCAGCCCGGGGCCCCTCCACTTT
>TRBV5-8|TRBD2|NA|TRBJ2-3
CASSFGAGDTDTQYF
TGTGCCAGCAGCTTCGGGGCGGGAGACACAGATACGCAGTATTTT
>TRBV6-1|NA|NA|TRBJ1-5
CASSYRKEPQHF
TGTGCCAGCAGCTACAGGAAGGAGCCCCAGCATTTT
>TRBV5-1|NA|NA|TRBJ1-5
CASSLDGRGNQPQHF
TGCGCCAGCAGCTTGGATGGCAGAGGGAATCAGCCCCAGCATTTT
>TRBV5-1|NA|NA|TRBJ1-5
CASSLEGTTQPQHF
TGCGCCAGCAGCTTGGAGGGGACGACTCAGCCCCAGCATTTT
>TRBV6-6|NA|NA|TRBJ1-2
CASSYRVSYGYTF
TGTGCCAGCAGTTACAGGGTTAGCTATGGCTACACCTTC
>TRBV4-2|NA|NA|TRBJ2-5
CASSQEEFGRNQYF
TGTGCCAGCAGCCAAGAGGAATTCGGGAGAAACCAGTACTTC
>TRBV28|NA|NA|TRBJ1-5
CASSGTGPWVGPQHF
TGTGCCAGCAGTGGAACCGGGCCCTGGGTAGGGCCCCAGCATTTT
>TRBV5-1|NA|NA|TRBJ1-6
CASSPREPYNSPLHF
TGCGCCAGCAGCCCCCGGGAGCCTTATAATTCACCCCTCCACTTT
>TRBV10-3|NA|NA|TRBJ2-3
CATGEIDTQYF
TGTGCCACAGGGGAGATCGATACGCAGTATTTT
>TRBV6-1|TRBD1|many|TRBJ1-6
CASSEDRGSTTNSPLHF
TGTGCCAGCAGTGAAGACAGGGGGAGCACGACGAATTCACCCCTCCACTTT
>TRBV12-5|TRBD1|once|TRBJ2-5
CASGLVLGQGTETQYF
TGTGCTAGTGGTTTGGTTCTGGGACAGGGAACGGAGACCCAGTACTTC
>TRBV21-1|NA|NA|TRBJ2-3
CASSKVGELRDWHF
TGTGCCAGCAGCAAAGTCGGGGAATTGAGGGACTGGCATTTT
>TRBV7-9|NA|NA|TRBJ2-7
CASSLVASYEQYF
TGTGCCAGCAGCTTAGTCGCCTCCTACGAGCAGTACTTC
>TRBV7-8|NA|once|TRBJ1-1
CASSLVAGTMNTEAFF
TGTGCCAGCAGCTTAGTTGCAGGTACAATGAACACTGAAGCTTTCTTT
>TRBV5-1|NA|NA|TRBJ1-5
CASSPLSPEQPQHF
TGCGCCAGCAGCCCCCTCTCCCCGGAGCAGCCCCAGCATTTT
>TRBV15|NA|NA|TRBJ2-7
CATSENEGSPPQYF
TGTGCCACCAGCGAGAACGAGGGGAGTCCCCCTCAGTACTTC
>TRBV2|NA|NA|TRBJ1-3
CASSVMEAGNTIYF
TGTGCCAGCAGTGTTATGGAGGCGGGAAACACCATATATTTT
>TRBV27|NA|few|TRBJ2-5
CASSLGGTKTQYF
TGTGCCAGCAGTCTGGGGGGCACGAAGACCCAGTACTTC
>TRBV27|NA|NA|TRBJ1-1
CASSLWVGDNTEAFF
TGTGCCAGCAGTTTATGGGTAGGGGATAACACTGAAGCTTTCTTT
>TRBV15|NA|NA|TRBJ1-2
CATSSGTDNYGYTF
TGTGCCACCAGCAGTGGGACGGATAACTATGGCTACACCTTC
>TRBV7-2|NA|NA|TRBJ2-2
CASSSRRGSGELFF
TGTGCCAGCAGCAGCCGCCGGGGGTCCGGGGAGCTGTTTTTT
>TRBV9|TRBD2|NA|TRBJ2-3
CASSATSGPTDTQYF
TGTGCCAGCAGCGCGACTAGCGGTCCCACAGATACGCAGTATTTT
>TRBV14|NA|NA|TRBJ2-3
CASSLRGALPTQYF
TGTGCCAGCAGCCTTCGGGGGGCCCTCCCCACGCAGTATTTT
>TRBV5-4|TRBD1|NA|TRBJ2-7
CASSLKGGQGSSYEQYF
TGTGCCAGCAGCTTGAAGGGGGGACAGGGGAGCTCCTACGAGCAGTACTTC
>TRBV7-2|TRBD2|NA|TRBJ2-1
CASSLGGGGPYNEQFF
TGTGCCAGCAGCTTAGGGGGCGGGGGACCCTACAATGAGCAGTTCTTC
>TRBV18|NA|NA|TRBJ2-2
CASSPPGELGELFF
TGTGCCAGCTCACCACCGGGGGAACTCGGGGAGCTGTTTTTT
>TRBV10-3|NA|NA|TRBJ2-7
CAISGGFTNEQYF
TGTGCCATCAGTGGAGGATTTACGAATGAGCAGTACTTC
>TRBV6-1|NA|NA|TRBJ2-7
CASNQRLGFEQYF
TGTGCCAGCAACCAACGGTTGGGGTTCGAGCAGTACTTC
>TRBV11-2|NA|NA|TRBJ2-2
CASSLEIGQTFGELFF
TGTGCCAGCAGCTTAGAAATAGGACAAACGTTCGGGGAGCTGTTTTTT
>TRBV28|TRBD1|NA|TRBJ1-1
CASSLFVTGSTEAFF
TGTGCCAGCAGTTTATTCGTGACAGGGTCCACTGAAGCTTTCTTT
>TRBV19|NA|NA|TRBJ2-3
CASSIGGALTDTQYF
TGTGCCAGTAGTATTGGGGGAGCTCTCACAGATACGCAGTATTTT
>TRBV5-6|NA|few|TRBJ1-1
CASSLVGRFTEAFF
TGTGCCAGCAGCTTGGTGGGCCGGTTCACTGAAGCTTTCTTT
>TRBV7-9|TRBD1|NA|TRBJ1-6
CAVVVGTGLNSPLHF
TGTGCCGTCGTAGTGGGGACAGGGCTTAATTCACCCCTCCACTTT
>TRBV6-4|TRBD1|NA|TRBJ2-1
CASSDSGQGAGEQFF
TGTGCCAGCAGTGACTCAGGACAGGGGGCGGGTGAGCAGTTCTTC
>TRBV28|NA|NA|TRBJ1-2
CASSLQEYGYTF
TGTGCCAGCAGTTTACAGGAGTATGGCTACACCTTC
>TRBV5-6|NA|NA|TRBJ1-1
CASSGIKGGLKVRDSEAFF
TGTGCCAGCAGCGGAATAAAAGGTGGGTTAAAGGTTCGTGATTCGGAAGCTTTCTTT
>TRBV7-2|NA|NA|TRBJ2-3
CASSRGTDTQYF
TGTGCCAGCAGCCGTGGCACAGATACGCAGTATTTT
>TRBV19|TRBD1|NA|TRBJ2-1
CASSRQGAGNEQFF
TGTGCCAGTAGTCGACAGGGGGCAGGAAATGAGCAGTTCTTC
>TRBV2|NA|NA|TRBJ1-2
CASSDWGRSAYGYTF
TGTGCCAGCAGTGATTGGGGTAGATCGGCCTATGGCTACACCTTC
>TRBV11-3|NA|NA|TRBJ2-1
CASKPQGQNEQFF
TGTGCCAGCAAACCGCAGGGGCAGAATGAGCAGTTCTTC
>TRBV11-2|TRBD2|NA|TRBJ2-1
CASSFGLAGSVMSNEQFF
TGTGCCAGCAGCTTCGGGCTAGCGGGGAGCGTAATGAGCAATGAGCAGTTCTTC
>TRBV7-9|TRBD1|NA|TRBJ1-5
CASSLGQLNQPQHF
TGTGCCAGCAGTCTGGGACAGCTCAATCAGCCCCAGCATTTT
>TRBV7-3|NA|NA|TRBJ2-3
CASSLSSGSTDTQYF
TGTGCCAGCAGCTTATCGAGCGGGAGCACAGATACGCAGTATTTT